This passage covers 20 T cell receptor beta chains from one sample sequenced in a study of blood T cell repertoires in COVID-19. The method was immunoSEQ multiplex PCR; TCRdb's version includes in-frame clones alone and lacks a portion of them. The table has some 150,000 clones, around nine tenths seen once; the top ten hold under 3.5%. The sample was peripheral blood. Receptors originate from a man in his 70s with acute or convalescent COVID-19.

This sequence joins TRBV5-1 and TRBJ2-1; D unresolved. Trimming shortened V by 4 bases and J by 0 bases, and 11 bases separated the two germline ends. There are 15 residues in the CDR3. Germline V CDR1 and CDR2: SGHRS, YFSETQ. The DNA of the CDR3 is TGCGCCAGCAGCCGTCGTACGAGCTCCTACAATGAGCAGTTCTTC. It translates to CASSRRTSSYNEQFF. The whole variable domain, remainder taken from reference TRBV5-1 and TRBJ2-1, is KAGVTQTPRYLIKTRGQQVTLSCSPISGHRSVSWYQQTPGQGLQFLFEYFSETQRNKGNFPGRFSGRQFSNSRSEMNVSTLELGDSALYLCASSRRTSSYNEQFFGPGTRLTVL.

The CDR3 is CASTGTSGSYEQFF. Written as DNA, the CDR3 is TGTGCCAGTACGGGGACTAGCGGGAGCTATGAGCAGTTCTTC. This chain joins TRBV19 and TRBJ2-1; 14 nucleotides line up with TRBD2. J was trimmed by 8 bases and V by 7 bases; bases with no gene match: 4. Germline V gives CDR1 LNHDA, CDR2 SQIVND (reference sequence). The CDR3 length is 14 residues.

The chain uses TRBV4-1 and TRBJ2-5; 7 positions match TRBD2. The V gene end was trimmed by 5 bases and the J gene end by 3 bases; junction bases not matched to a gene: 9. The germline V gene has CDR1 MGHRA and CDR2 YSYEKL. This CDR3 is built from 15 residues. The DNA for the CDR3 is TGCGCCAGCAGCTGGGCGGGCGGGAGTGAAGAGACCCAGTACTTC. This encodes CASSWAGGSEETQYF.

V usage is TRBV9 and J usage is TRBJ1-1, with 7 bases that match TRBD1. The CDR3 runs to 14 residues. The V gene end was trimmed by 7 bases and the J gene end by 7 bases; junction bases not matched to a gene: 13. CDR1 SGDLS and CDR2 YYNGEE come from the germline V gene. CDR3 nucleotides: TGTGCCAGCGGAACCTCGGGGACAGCATATGAAGCTTTCTTT. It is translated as CASGTSGTAYEAFF.

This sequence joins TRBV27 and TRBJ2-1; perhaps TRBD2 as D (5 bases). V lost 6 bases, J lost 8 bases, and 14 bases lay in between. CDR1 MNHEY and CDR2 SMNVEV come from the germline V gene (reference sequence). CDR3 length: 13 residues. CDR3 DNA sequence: TGTGCCAGCAGCGGGATCTGGGCGGATGAGCAGTTCTTC. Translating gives CASSGIWADEQFF.

The CDR3 protein is CASSLFYPETQYF. The DNA for the CDR3 is TGTGCCAGCAGCTTATTCTACCCGGAGACCCAGTACTTC. This sequence joins TRBV7-3 and TRBJ2-5, with no clear D. The germline gives CDR1 SGHTA, CDR2 FQGTGA. The CDR3 has 13 amino acids. Trimming removed 2 bases at V and 5 bases at J, with 9 bases between.

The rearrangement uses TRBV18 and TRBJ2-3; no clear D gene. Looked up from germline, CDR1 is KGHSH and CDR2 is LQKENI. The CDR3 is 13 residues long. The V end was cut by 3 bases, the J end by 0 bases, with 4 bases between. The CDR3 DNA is TGTGCCAGCTCACCCGGTAGCACAGATACGCAGTATTTT. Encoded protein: CASSPGSTDTQYF.

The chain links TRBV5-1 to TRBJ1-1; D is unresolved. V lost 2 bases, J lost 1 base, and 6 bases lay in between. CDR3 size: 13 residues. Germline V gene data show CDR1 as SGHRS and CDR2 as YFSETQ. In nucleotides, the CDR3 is TGCGCCAGCAGCTTATCACAGAACACTGAAGCTTTCTTT. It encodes CASSLSQNTEAFF. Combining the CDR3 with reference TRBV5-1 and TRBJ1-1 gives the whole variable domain KAGVTQTPRYLIKTRGQQVTLSCSPISGHRSVSWYQQTPGQGLQFLFEYFSETQRNKGNFPGRFSGRQFSNSRSEMNVSTLELGDSALYLCASSLSQNTEAFFGQGTRLTVV.

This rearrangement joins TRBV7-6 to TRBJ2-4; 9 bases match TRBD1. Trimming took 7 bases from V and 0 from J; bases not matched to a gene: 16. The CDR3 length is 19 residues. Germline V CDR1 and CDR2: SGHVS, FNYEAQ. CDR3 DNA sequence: TGTGCCAGCAACTTCGTCATCGTTACAGGGGGCATAGCCAAAAACATTCAGTACTTC. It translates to CASNFVIVTGGIAKNIQYF.

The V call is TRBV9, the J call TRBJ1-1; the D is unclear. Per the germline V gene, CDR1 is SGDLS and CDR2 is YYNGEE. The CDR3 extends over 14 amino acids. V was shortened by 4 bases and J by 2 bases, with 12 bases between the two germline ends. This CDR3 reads CASSPMGPNTEAFF. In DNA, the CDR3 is TGTGCCAGCAGCCCCATGGGCCCAAACACTGAAGCTTTCTTT.

CDR3 nucleotide sequence: TGTGCCAGCAGCCCGGGGGGCCCCTACAATGAGCAGTTCTTC. Translation: CASSPGGPYNEQFF. The chain joins TRBV7-2 to TRBJ2-1; D possibly corresponds to TRBD2 (7 bases). Germline CDR1 and CDR2: SGHTA and FQGNSA. The V and J ends lost 5 bases and 2 bases respectively, with 10 bases between them. The CDR3 extends over 14 amino acids.

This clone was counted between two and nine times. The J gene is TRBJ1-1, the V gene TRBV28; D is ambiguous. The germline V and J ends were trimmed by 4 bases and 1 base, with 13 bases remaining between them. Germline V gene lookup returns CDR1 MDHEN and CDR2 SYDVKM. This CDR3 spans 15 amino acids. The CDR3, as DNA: TGTGCCAGCAGTTCTGGGCAGGCCCCGAACACTGAAGCTTTCTTT. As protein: CASSSGQAPNTEAFF.

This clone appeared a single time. The CDR3 DNA is TGTGCCAGCAGCCCGGGACAGGAGGTAGCCAAAAACATTCAGTACTTC. Its protein is CASSPGQEVAKNIQYF. The chain uses TRBV3-1 (or the pseudogene TRBV3-2) and TRBJ2-4, with 8 bases identical to TRBD1. The V and J ends lost 4 bases and 0 bases, in that order; junction bases with no gene match: 5. This CDR3 is 16 amino acids long. Germline V lookup: CDR1 LGHDT, CDR2 YNNKEL (reference sequence).

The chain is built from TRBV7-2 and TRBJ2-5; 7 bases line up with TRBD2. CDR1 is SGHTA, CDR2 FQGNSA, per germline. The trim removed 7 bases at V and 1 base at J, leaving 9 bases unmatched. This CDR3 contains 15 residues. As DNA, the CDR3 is TGTGCCAGCACCCGATCGGCGGGAGCCCAAGAGACCCAGTACTTC. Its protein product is CASTRSAGAQETQYF.

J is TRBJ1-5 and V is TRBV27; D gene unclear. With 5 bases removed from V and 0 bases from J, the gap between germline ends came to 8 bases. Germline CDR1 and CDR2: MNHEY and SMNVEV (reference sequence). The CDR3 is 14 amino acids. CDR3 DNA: TGTGCCAGCAGTGCTACCCATAGCAATCAGCCCCAGCATTTT. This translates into CASSATHSNQPQHF.

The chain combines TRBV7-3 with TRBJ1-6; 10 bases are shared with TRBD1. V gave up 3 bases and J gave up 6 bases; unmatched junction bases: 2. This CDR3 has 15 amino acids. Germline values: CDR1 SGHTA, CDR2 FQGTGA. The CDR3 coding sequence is TGTGCCAGCAGCTTGACAGGGGGCGGTAATTCACCCCTCCACTTT. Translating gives CASSLTGGGNSPLHF.

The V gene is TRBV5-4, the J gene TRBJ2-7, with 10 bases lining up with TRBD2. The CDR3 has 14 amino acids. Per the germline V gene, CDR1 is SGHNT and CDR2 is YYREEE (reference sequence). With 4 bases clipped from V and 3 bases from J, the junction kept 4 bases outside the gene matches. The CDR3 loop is CASSPRTSGYEQYF. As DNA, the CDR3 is TGTGCCAGCAGCCCTCGGACTAGCGGCTACGAGCAGTACTTC.

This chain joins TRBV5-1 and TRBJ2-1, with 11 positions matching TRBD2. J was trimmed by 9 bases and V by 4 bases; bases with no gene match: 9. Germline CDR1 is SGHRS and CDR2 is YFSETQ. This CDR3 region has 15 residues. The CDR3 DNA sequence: TGCGCCAGCAGCCAACTAGCGGGGGCCCTCGGTGAGCAGTTCTTC. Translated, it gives CASSQLAGALGEQFF.

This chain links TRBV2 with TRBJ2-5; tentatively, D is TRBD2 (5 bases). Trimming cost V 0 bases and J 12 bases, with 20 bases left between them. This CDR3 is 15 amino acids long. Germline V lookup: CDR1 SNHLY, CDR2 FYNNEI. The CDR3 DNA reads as TGTGCCAGCAGTGAAGCGCTTGGAGGTGAGGAGGAAAAGTACTTC. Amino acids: CASSEALGGEEEKYF.

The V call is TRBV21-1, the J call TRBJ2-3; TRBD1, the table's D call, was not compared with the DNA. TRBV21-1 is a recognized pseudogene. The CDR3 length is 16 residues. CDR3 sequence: CASSIIAGKGTDTQYF. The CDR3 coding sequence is TGTGCCAGCAGCATTATCGCAGGGAAGGGCACAGATACGCAGTATTTT.